Listed below are T cell receptor beta chains from one sample, sequenced in a study of beta chain features in type 1 diabetes. Some clones are missing from TCRdb's copy, which holds only in-frame ones; the method was immunoSEQ multiplex PCR. The data show 93,000 or so clones, around 30% seen once. Sequencing was performed on central memory CD4+ T cells from blood. Every receptor here comes from a woman aged 18-29 years with type 1 diabetes. Each CDR3 is given with its conserved first and last residue. The D gene is left open where the match is weak. Clone sizes are given selectively: once, few, many, or a class where the clone is expanded.

cdr3_nt	cdr3_aa	clone_size	d_call	v_call	j_call
TGTGCCAGCAGCCCCCGGTCCGGGACTAGCGGCAATGAGCAGTTCTTC	CASSPRSGTSGNEQFF	few	TRBD2	TRBV11-2	TRBJ2-1
TGTGCCAGCAGTGTTAGGCCTAGCGGGGCCGGGGAGCTGTTTTTT	CASSVRPSGAGELFF	.	TRBD2	TRBV2	TRBJ2-2
TGCGCCAGCAGCTTGGTGCCCATGGCCGGCACAGATACGCAGTATTTT	CASSLVPMAGTDTQYF	.	.	TRBV5-1	TRBJ2-3
TGTGCCAGCAGCTTTATGACAGCGAACACCGGGGAGCTGTTTTTT	CASSFMTANTGELFF	.	.	TRBV11-2	TRBJ2-2
TGTGCCTGGACGTCGGCCGGGAATCCCAATGAGCAGTTCTTC	CAWTSAGNPNEQFF	.	.	TRBV30	TRBJ2-1
TGCGCCAGCAGCCCCGGACTAGCGGGAGGCCGGTACAATGAGCAGTTCTTC	CASSPGLAGGRYNEQFF	few	TRBD2	TRBV5-1	TRBJ2-1
TGCGCCAGCAGCTTAGCGGGAGTCGGAGATACGCAGTATTTT	CASSLAGVGDTQYF	few	TRBD2	TRBV10-1	TRBJ2-3
TGCGCCAGCAGCCGAGGGACAGGGAGGGCAGATACGCAGTATTTT	CASSRGTGRADTQYF	.	TRBD1	TRBV4-3	TRBJ2-3
TGTGCCAGCAGCGGACGGAAGGGGGTGGCAGATACGCAGTATTTT	CASSGRKGVADTQYF	.	.	TRBV11-3	TRBJ2-3
TGCGCCAGCAGCTTGGATGGACTAGCGGGAGCAAACAATGAGCAGTTCTTC	CASSLDGLAGANNEQFF	.	TRBD2	TRBV5-1	TRBJ2-1
TGCGCCAGCAGCCAAGAGCCACCGGGACAGGGAGTGTCAGGGGCTGAAGCTTTCTTT	CASSQEPPGQGVSGAEAFF	.	TRBD1	TRBV4-3	TRBJ1-1
TGCAGCGTTGGACAGGGGAGTACCTATGGCTACACCTTC	CSVGQGSTYGYTF	few	TRBD1	TRBV29-1	TRBJ1-2
TGTGCCAGCAGCGTAGCCAACTCTGGGGCCAACGTCCTGACTTTC	CASSVANSGANVLTF	.	.	TRBV9	TRBJ2-6
TGTGCCAGTACCCAACGAAGGATCGCAGGGGGATCCACCGGGGAGCTGTTTTTT	CASTQRRIAGGSTGELFF	.	TRBD1	TRBV19	TRBJ2-2
TGCGCCAGCAGCTTGGAGTCTAGGGAGCATGAAAAACTGTTTTTT	CASSLESREHEKLFF	once	.	TRBV5-1	TRBJ1-4
TGTGCCAGCAGTATCCCTAATGTTGAAAAACTGTTTTTT	CASSIPNVEKLFF	few	.	TRBV6-6	TRBJ1-4
TGTGCCAGCAGTAACGAGAAGACAGGGAATAATTCACCCCTCCACTTT	CASSNEKTGNNSPLHF	.	TRBD1	TRBV28	TRBJ1-6
TGTGCCTGGGGTCAGGGTGGTCAGCCCCAGCATTTT	CAWGQGGQPQHF	few	.	TRBV30	TRBJ1-5
TGTGCCAGCAGCTTAGATGGGCCTAGCGGGTCTTTATCCTACAATGAGCAGTTCTTC	CASSLDGPSGSLSYNEQFF	.	TRBD2	TRBV11-2	TRBJ2-1
TGTGCCAGCAGCCCCGGAGGGGATCAACCCTATGGCTACACCTTC	CASSPGGDQPYGYTF	once	.	TRBV6-5	TRBJ1-2
TGTGCCAGCAGTGGAGGGACAGGGACGAGCAAACTGTTTTTT	CASSGGTGTSKLFF	.	TRBD1	TRBV6-1	TRBJ1-4
TGTGCCAGCATCAACGGGTCCGGGACAGGGTGGCTTCGGGACAATGAGCAGTTCTTC	CASINGSGTGWLRDNEQFF	.	.	TRBV21-1	TRBJ2-1